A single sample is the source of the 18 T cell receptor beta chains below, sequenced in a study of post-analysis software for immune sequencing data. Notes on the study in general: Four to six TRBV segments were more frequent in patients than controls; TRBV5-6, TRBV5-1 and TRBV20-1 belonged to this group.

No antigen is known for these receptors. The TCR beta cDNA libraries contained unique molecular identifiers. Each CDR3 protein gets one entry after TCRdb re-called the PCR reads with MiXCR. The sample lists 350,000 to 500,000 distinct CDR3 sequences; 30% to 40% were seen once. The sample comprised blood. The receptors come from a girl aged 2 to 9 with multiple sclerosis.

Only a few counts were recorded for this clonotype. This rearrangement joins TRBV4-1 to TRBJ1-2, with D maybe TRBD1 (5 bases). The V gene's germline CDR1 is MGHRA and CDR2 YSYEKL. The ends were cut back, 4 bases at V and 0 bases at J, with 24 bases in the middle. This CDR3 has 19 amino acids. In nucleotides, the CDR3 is TGCGCCAGCAGCCCTATTAGGGGTCCCAGGACGCCCTCTAACTATGGCTACACCTTC. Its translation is CASSPIRGPRTPSNYGYTF.

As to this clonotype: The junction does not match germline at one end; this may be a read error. CDR3 DNA: TGTGCCAGCAGTGAAATGGGGGTCGGGGGGCTTGGCACTGAAACTTTCTTT. Its translation is CASSEMGVGGLGTETFF. This sequence joins TRBV2 and TRBJ1-1; D may be TRBD1 (6 bases). The CDR3 is 17 amino acids. Germline CDR1 SNHLY, CDR2 FYNNEI.

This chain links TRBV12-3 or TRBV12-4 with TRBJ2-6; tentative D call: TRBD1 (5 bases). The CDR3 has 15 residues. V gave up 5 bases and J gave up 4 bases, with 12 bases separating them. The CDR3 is CASSDDSTGANVLTF. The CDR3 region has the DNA TGTGCCAGCAGTGATGACAGTACCGGGGCCAACGTCCTGACTTTC.

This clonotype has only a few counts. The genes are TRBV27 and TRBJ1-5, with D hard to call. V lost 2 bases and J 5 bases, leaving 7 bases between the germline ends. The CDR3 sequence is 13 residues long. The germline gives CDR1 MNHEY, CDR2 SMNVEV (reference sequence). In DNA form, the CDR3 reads TGTGCCAGCAGTTTAAGGGAGGATCAGCCCCAGCATTTT. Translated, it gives CASSLREDQPQHF.

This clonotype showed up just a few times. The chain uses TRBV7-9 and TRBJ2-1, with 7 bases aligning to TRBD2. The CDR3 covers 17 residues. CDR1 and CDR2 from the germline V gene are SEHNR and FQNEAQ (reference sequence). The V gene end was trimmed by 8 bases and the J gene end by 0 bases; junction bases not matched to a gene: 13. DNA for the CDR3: TGTGCCAGCCAACCTCCCCCAAGCGGGACCTCCTACAATGAGCAGTTCTTC. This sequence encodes CASQPPPSGTSYNEQFF.

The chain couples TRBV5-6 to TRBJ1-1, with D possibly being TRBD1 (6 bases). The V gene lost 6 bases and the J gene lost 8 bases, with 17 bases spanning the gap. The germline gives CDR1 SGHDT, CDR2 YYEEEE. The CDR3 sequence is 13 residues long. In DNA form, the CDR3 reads TGTGCCAGCAACCTAATAGGGGGGTTCGAAGCTTTCTTT. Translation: CASNLIGGFEAFF.

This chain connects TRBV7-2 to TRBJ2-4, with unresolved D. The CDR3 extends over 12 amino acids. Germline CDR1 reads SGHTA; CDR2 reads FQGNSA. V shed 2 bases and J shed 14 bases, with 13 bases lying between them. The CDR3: CASSLYLETKYF. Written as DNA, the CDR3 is TGTGCCAGCAGCTTATATTTGGAAACCAAGTACTTC.

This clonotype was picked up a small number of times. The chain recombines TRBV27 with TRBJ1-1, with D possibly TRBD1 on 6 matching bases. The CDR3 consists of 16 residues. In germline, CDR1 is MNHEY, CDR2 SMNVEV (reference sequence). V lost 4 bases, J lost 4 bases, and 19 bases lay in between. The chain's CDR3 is CASSSTRWGAGTEAFF. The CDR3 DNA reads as TGTGCCAGCAGTTCCACCCGTTGGGGGGCCGGCACTGAAGCTTTCTTT.

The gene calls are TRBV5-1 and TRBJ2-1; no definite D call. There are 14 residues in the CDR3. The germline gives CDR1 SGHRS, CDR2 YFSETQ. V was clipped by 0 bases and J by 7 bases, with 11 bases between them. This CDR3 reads CASSLVGPLNEQFF. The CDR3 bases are TGCGCCAGCAGCTTGGTCGGACCCCTAAATGAGCAGTTCTTC.

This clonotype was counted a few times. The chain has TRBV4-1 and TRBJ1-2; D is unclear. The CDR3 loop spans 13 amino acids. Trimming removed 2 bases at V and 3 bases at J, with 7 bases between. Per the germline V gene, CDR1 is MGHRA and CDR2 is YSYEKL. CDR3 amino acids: CASSQLWDYGYTF. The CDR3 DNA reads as TGCGCCAGCAGCCAACTATGGGACTATGGCTACACCTTC.

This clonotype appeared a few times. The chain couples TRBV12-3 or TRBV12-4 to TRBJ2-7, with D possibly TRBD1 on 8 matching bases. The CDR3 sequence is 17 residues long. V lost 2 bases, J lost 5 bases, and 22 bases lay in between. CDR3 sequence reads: CASSLRTGRATVNEQYF. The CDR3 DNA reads TGTGCCAGCAGTTTAAGGACAGGGAGGGCCACCGTAAACGAGCAGTACTTC.

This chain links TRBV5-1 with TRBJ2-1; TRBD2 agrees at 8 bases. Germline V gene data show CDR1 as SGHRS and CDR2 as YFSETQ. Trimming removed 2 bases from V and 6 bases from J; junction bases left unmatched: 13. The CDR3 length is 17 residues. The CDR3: CASSLSTSGSTVNEQFF. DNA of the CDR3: TGCGCCAGCAGCTTATCTACTAGCGGCTCTACAGTCAATGAGCAGTTCTTC.

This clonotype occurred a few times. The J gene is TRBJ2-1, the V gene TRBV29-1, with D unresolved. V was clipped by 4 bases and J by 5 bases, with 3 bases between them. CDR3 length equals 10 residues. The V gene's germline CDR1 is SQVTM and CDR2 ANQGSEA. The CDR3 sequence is CSVVHNEQFF. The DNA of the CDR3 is TGCAGCGTTGTCCACAATGAGCAGTTCTTC.

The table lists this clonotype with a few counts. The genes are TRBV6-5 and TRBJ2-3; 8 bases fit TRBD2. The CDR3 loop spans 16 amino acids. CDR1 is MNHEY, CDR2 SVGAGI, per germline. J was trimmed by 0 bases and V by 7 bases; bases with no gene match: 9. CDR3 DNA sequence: TGTGCCAGCACCCCGGGTAGCGGGGCAAGCACAGATACGCAGTATTTT. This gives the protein CASTPGSGASTDTQYF.

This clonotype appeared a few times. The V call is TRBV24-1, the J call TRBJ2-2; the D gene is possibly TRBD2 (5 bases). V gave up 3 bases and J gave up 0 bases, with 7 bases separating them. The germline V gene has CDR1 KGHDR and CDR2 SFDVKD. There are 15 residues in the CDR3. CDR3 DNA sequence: TGTGCCACCAGTGATCTGGACTCGAACACCGGGGAGCTGTTTTTT. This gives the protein CATSDLDSNTGELFF.

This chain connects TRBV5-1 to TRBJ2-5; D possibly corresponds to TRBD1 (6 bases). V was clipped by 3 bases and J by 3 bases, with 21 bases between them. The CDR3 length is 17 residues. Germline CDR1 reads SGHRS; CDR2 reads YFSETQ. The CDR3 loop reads CASSSLLTGGSKETQYF. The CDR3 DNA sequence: TGCGCCAGCAGCTCGCTCCTGACAGGCGGGTCGAAAGAGACCCAGTACTTC.

DNA for the CDR3: TGTGCCAGCAGTGATCGGGGGAGGAGTCTTCGAGAGACCCAGTACTTC. Translated: CASSDRGRSLRETQYF. The chain joins TRBV25-1 to TRBJ2-5; TRBD2 might be the D (6 bases). The CDR3 spans 16 residues. CDR1 is MGHDK and CDR2 is SYGVNS in the germline V gene. Deletions cut 3 bases from V and 4 bases from J, with 18 bases between.

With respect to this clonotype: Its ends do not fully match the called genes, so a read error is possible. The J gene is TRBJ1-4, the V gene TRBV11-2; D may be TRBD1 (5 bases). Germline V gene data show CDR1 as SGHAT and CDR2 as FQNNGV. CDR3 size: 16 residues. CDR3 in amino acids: CASSPLSGTENEKRFF. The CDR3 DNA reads TGTGCCAGCAGCCCCTTGTCCGGGACGGAGAATGAAAAACGGTTTTTT.